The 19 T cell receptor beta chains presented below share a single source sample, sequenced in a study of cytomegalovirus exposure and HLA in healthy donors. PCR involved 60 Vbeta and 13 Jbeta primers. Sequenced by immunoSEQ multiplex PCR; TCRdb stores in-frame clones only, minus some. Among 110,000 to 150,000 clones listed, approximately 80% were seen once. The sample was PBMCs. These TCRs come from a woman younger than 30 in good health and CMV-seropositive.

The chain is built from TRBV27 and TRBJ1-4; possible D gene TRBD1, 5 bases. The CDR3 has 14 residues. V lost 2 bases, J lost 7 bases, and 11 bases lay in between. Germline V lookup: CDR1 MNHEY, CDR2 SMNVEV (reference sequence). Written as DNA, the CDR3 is TGTGCCAGCAGTTTACGACAGAGTTTTGAAAAACTGTTTTTT. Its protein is CASSLRQSFEKLFF.

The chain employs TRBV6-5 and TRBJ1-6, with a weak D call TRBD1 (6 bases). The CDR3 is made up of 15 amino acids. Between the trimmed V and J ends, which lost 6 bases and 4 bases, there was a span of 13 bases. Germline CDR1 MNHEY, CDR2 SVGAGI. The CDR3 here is CASSSGTSYNSPLHF. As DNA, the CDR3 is TGTGCCAGCAGCTCAGGGACATCATATAATTCACCCCTCCACTTT.

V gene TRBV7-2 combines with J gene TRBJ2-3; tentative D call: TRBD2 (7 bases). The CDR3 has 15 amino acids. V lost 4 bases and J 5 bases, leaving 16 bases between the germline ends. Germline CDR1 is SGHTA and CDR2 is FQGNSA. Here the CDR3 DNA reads TGTGCCAGCAGCTCCATCACGGGGGGCCGAGATACGCAGTATTTT. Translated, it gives CASSSITGGRDTQYF.

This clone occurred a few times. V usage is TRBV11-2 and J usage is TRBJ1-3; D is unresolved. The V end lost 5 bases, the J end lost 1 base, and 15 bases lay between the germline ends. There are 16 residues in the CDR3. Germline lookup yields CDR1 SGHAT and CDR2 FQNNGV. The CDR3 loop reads CASSPSLRLSGNTIYF. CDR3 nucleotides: TGTGCCAGCAGCCCTTCATTGCGTCTATCTGGAAACACCATATATTTT.

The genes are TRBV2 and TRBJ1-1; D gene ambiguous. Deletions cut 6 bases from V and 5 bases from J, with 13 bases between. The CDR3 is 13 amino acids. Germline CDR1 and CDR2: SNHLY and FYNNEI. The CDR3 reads CASSVSFETEAFF. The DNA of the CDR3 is TGTGCCAGCAGCGTTTCGTTCGAGACTGAAGCTTTCTTT.

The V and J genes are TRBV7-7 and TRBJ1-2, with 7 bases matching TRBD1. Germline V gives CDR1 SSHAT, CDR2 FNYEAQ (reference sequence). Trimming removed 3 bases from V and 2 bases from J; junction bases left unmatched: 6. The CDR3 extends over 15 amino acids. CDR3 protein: CASSFLGTANYGYTF. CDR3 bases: TGTGCCAGCAGCTTCCTCGGGACAGCAAACTATGGCTACACCTTC.

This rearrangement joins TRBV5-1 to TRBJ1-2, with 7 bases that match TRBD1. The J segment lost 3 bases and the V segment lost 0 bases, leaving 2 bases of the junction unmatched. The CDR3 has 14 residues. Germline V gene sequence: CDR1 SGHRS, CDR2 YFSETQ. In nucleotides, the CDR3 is TGCGCCAGCAGCTTGGACACAGGGGACTATGGCTACACCTTC. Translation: CASSLDTGDYGYTF.

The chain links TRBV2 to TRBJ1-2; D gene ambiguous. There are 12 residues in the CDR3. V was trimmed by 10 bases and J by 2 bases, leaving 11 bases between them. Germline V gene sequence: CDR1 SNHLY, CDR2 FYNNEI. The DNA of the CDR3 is TGTGCCATCGGAGACCAGAACTATGGCTACACCTTC. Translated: CAIGDQNYGYTF.

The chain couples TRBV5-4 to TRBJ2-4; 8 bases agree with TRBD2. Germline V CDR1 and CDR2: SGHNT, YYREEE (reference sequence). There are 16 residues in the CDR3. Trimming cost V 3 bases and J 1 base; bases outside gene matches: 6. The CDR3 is CASSSRGGTAKNIQYF. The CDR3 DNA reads TGTGCCAGCAGCTCACGCGGGGGGACGGCCAAAAACATTCAGTACTTC.

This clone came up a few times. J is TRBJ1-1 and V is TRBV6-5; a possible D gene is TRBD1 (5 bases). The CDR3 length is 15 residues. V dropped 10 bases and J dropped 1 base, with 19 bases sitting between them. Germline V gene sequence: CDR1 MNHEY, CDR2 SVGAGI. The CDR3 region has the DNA TGTGCCACCCTGTCAGCTGGGGGGTGGAACACTGAAGCTTTCTTT. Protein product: CATLSAGGWNTEAFF.

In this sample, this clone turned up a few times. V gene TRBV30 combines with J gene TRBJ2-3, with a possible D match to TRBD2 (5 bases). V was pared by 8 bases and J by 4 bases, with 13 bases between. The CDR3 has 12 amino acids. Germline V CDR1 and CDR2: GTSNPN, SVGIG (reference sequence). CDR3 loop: CALGLAADTQYF. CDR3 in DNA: TGTGCCCTAGGACTGGCTGCAGATACGCAGTATTTT. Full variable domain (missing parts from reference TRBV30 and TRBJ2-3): SQTIHQWPATLVQPVGSPLSLECTVEGTSNPNLYWYRQAAGRGLQLLFYSVGIGQISSEVPQNLSASRPQDRQFILSSKKLLLSDSGFYLCALGLAADTQYFGPGTRLTVL.

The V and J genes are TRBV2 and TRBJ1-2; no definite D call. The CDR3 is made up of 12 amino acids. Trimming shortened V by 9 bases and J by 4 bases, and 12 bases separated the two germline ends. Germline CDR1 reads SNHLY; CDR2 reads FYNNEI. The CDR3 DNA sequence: TGTGCCAGTTCGACTGATTTCTATGGCTACACCTTC. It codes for CASSTDFYGYTF.

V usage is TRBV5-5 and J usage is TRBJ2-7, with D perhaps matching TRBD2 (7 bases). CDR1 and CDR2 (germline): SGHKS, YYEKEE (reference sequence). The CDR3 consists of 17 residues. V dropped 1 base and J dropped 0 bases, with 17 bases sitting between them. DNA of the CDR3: TGTGCCAGCAGCTTGTTGGGGGGGGCTCCGAGCTCCTACGAGCAGTACTTC. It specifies CASSLLGGAPSSYEQYF.

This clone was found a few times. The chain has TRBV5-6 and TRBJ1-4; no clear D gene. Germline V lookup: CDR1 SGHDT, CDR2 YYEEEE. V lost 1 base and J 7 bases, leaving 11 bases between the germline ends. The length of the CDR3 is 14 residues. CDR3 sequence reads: CASSLLRGGEKLFF. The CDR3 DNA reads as TGTGCCAGCAGCTTGCTGAGAGGCGGTGAAAAACTGTTTTTT.

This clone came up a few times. The CDR3 DNA follows: TGTGCCACCCTTAGAGGGTCTGAAGCTTTCTTT. It encodes CATLRGSEAFF. The chain combines TRBV6-5 with TRBJ1-1; D is ambiguous. Trimming cost V 10 bases and J 6 bases, with 12 bases left between them. The CDR3 totals 11 residues. Looked up from germline, CDR1 is MNHEY and CDR2 is SVGAGI.

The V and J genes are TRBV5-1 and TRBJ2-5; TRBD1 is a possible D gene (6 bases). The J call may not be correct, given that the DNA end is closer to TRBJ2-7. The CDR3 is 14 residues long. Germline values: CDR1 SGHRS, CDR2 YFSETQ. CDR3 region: CASSVGQTSYEQYF. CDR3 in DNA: TGCGCCAGCAGCGTCGGACAGACCTCCTACGAGCAGTACTTC.

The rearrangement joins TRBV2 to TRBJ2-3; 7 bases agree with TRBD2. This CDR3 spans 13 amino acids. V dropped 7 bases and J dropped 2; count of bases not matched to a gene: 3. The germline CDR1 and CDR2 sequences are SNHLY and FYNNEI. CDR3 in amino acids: CASKTSPTDTQYF. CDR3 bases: TGTGCCAGCAAGACTAGCCCCACAGATACGCAGTATTTT.

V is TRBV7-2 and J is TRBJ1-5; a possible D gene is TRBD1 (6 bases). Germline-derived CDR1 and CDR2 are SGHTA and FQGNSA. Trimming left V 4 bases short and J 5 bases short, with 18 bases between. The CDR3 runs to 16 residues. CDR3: CASSSRSSGVYQPQHF. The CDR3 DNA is TGTGCCAGCAGCTCCCGGAGCTCAGGGGTATATCAGCCCCAGCATTTT.

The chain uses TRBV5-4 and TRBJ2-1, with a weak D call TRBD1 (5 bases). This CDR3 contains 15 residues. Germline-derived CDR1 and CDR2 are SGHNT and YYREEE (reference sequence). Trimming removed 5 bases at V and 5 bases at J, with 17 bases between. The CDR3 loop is CASRLQGFPDNEQFF. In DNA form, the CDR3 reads TGTGCCAGCAGGCTTCAGGGTTTCCCCGACAATGAGCAGTTCTTC.